These 4 T cell receptor beta chains were all obtained from the same sample, sequenced in a study of blood T cell repertoires in COVID-19. Sequencing used immunoSEQ multiplex PCR; TCRdb keeps in-frame clones, though not all of them. The table shows about half a million clones, with about 88% occurring only once. The sample was PBMCs or T cells enriched from blood (not recorded which). These receptor sequences come from a woman aged 60-75 years who had recovered from COVID-19.

DNA of the CDR3: TGTGCCAGCAGCTCCTCCGGGACAGGGGGCGGATACTATGGCTACACCTTC. Its translation is CASSSSGTGGGYYGYTF. V usage is TRBV7-6 and J usage is TRBJ1-2; TRBD1 matches at 12 bases. CDR1 and CDR2 (germline): SGHVS, FNYEAQ. V shed 4 bases and J 3 bases; nucleotides not matched to a gene: 9. This CDR3 comprises 17 residues.

This chain connects TRBV28 to TRBJ1-2, with D maybe TRBD1 (5 bases). Germline V lookup: CDR1 MDHEN, CDR2 SYDVKM. The CDR3 is 11 residues long. The V gene lost 7 bases and the J gene lost 4 bases, with 7 bases spanning the gap. This CDR3 is CASTQGYGYTF. CDR3 nucleotide sequence: TGTGCCAGCACCCAGGGCTATGGCTACACCTTC.

The chain uses TRBV12-5 and TRBJ1-2, with TRBD1 matching over 7 bases. This CDR3 has 12 residues. The germline V gene has CDR1 LGHNT and CDR2 FRNRAP. J gave up 2 bases and V 6 bases, and 0 bases lay outside the gene matches. CDR3 region: CASGDRNYGYTF. The CDR3 DNA reads as TGTGCTAGTGGGGACAGGAACTATGGCTACACCTTC.

Here the CDR3 DNA reads TGTGCCAGCAGCTTATGGAGGGACGCGGAGGGCTTATATGAAAAACTGTTTTTT. Protein product: CASSLWRDAEGLYEKLFF. The chain is built from TRBV11-2 and TRBJ1-4; D possibly corresponds to TRBD1 (5 bases). This CDR3 has 18 amino acids. Germline CDR1 and CDR2: SGHAT and FQNNGV. With 2 bases removed from V and 6 bases from J, the gap between germline ends came to 22 bases.